This T cell receptor (beta chain) was profiled in a study of somatic mutations in cytotoxic T cells in rheumatoid arthritis. Study-wide points: Any difference in CD8+ T-cell clonality between patients who had rheumatoid arthritis and healthy controls who were age-matched was not statistically significant.

TCRdb keeps only in-frame clones here, not all; method: immunoSEQ multiplex PCR. The sample yields about 11,000 clones, over 70% seen once. CDR1 SGHRS and CDR2 YFSETQ come from the germline V gene. Trimming shortened V by 0 bases and J by 6 bases, and 10 bases separated the two germline ends. The CDR3 consists of 14 residues. As regards this clone: Antigen: not known.

The TCR originated in a man aged 65-85 years in good health. The chain couples TRBV5-1 to TRBJ2-1, with D possibly matching TRBD2 (6 bases). The sample taken for sequencing was CD8+ T cells sorted from blood. The CDR3 DNA sequence: TGCGCCAGCAGCTTGGGGGTAGCGGCCAATGAGCAGTTCTTC. It codes for CASSLGVAANEQFF.